This record concerns one T cell receptor (beta chain) sequence. This PCR relied on a set of 60 Vbeta primers and 13 Jbeta primers. This table comes from immunoSEQ multiplex PCR, and its TCRdb copy is limited to in-frame clones, with some not included. The repertoire has 130,000 to 150,000 clones, almost 85% of them found once; the top ten carry around 8.8%. The record originates from a study of cytomegalovirus exposure and HLA in healthy donors. The CDR3 covers 16 residues. V dropped 4 bases and J dropped 0 bases, with 13 bases sitting between them. Germline V gene lookup returns CDR1 SGHTA and CDR2 FQGNSA.

The chain joins TRBV7-2 to TRBJ1-5; D is uncertain. This TCR was sampled from a woman aged 60 to 75 in good health and CMV-seropositive. What was sequenced was PBMCs. CDR3 in amino acids: CASSSWTGDSNQPQHF. CDR3 DNA sequence: TGTGCCAGCAGCTCATGGACGGGAGATAGCAATCAGCCCCAGCATTTT.